The 2 T cell receptor beta chains given below trace back to one sample, sequenced in a study of shared clonotypes between healthy human individuals (dated by TCRdb to the early 2020s). CD8 naive samples consisted of CD45RO-negative cells that were positively selected for CCR7, yielding a CD45RA+CCR7+ population without TemRA cells. Receptor amplification or capture employed the immunoSEQ multiplex PCR assay. In its TCRdb copy, this immuneACCESS table keeps in-frame sequences only and misses some clones. Where compared with another copy, unresolved V genes explain less than half of these, and the others have no known cause. Present in this sample are around 2.1 million clones, 85% to 95% of which were seen just once. Of the sample, 1.7% is held by the ten largest clones. Material: naive CD8+ T cells from PBMCs. The cell subset or site label of this sample denotes: CD45RA+CCR7+. Every receptor here comes from a man younger than 35 in good health. Some clones in this sample may be carry-over from other donors' samples.

The chain employs TRBV27 and TRBJ2-7; D is perhaps TRBD2 (5 bases). Germline-derived CDR1 and CDR2 are MNHEY and SMNVEV (reference sequence). Trimming took off 3 bases at V and 6 bases at J, with 9 bases between the two ends. This CDR3 is built from 12 residues. CDR3 protein: CASSFLEGEQYF. In nucleotides, the CDR3 is TGTGCCAGCAGTTTTCTCGAGGGCGAGCAGTACTTC.

Remarks on this clone: Distinct nucleotide sequences in the sample also encode this CDR3. The J gene is TRBJ2-1, the V gene TRBV28; tentatively, D is TRBD2 (5 bases). With 9 bases removed from V and 0 bases from J, the gap between germline ends came to 12 bases. The germline V gene has CDR1 MDHEN and CDR2 SYDVKM. The CDR3 runs 14 residues. The CDR3 loop is CASSSRDSYNEQFF. The CDR3 region has the DNA TGTGCCAGTTCCTCCCGGGACTCCTACAATGAGCAGTTCTTC. The full variable domain, its missing parts supplied by reference TRBV28 and TRBJ2-1, is DVKVTQSSRYLVKRTGEKVFLECVQDMDHENMFWYRQDPGLGLRLIYFSYDVKMKEKGDIPEGYSVSREKKERFSLILESASTNQTSMYLCASSSRDSYNEQFFGPGTRLTVL.